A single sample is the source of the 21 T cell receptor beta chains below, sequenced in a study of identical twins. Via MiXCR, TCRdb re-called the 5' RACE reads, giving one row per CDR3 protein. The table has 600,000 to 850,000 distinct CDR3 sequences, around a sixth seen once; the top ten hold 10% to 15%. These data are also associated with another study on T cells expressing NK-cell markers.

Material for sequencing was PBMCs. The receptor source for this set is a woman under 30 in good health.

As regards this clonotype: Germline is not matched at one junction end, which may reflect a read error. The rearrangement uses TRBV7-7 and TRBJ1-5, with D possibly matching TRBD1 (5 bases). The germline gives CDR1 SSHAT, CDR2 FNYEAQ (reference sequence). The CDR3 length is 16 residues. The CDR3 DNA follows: TGTGCTAGCAGCTTAGCGCCCAGGGCTTTGACTCAGCCCCAGCATTTT. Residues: CASSLAPRALTQPQHF.

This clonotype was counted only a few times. CDR3 nucleotides: TGCAGTGCTCCTGGCCTACACGGCGACGAAGGGACCCAGTACTTC. Encoded protein: CSAPGLHGDEGTQYF. The rearrangement joins TRBV20-1 to TRBJ2-5; D is unresolved. Germline V gives CDR1 DFQATT, CDR2 SNEGSKA (reference sequence). CDR3 length: 15 residues. The germline V and J ends were trimmed by 5 bases and 7 bases, with 23 bases remaining between them.

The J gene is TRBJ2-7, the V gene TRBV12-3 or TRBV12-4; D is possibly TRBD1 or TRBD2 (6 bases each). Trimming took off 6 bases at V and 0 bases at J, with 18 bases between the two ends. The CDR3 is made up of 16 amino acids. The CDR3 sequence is CASSHRRGESSYEQYF. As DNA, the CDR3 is TGTGCCAGCAGCCATAGAAGGGGGGAGAGCTCCTACGAGCAGTACTTC.

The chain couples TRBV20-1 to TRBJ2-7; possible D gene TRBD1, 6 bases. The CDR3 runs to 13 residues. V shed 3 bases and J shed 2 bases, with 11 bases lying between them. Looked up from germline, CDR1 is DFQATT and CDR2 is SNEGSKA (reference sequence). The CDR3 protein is CSARRQVAYEQYF. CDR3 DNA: TGCAGTGCTAGGAGACAGGTGGCCTACGAGCAGTACTTC.

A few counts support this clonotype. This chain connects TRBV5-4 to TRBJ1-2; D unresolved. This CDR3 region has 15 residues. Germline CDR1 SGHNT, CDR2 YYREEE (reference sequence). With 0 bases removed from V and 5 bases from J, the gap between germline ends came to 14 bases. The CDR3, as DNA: TGTGCCAGCAGCTTGGCCGGGAATCTCGGGTATGGCTACACCTTC. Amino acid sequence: CASSLAGNLGYGYTF.

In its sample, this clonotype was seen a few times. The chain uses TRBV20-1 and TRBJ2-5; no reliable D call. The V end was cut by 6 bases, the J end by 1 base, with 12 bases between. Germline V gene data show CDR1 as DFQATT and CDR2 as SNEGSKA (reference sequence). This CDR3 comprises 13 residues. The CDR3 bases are TGCAGTGCCCGTTGGTCAATCCAAGAGACCCAGTACTTC. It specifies CSARWSIQETQYF.

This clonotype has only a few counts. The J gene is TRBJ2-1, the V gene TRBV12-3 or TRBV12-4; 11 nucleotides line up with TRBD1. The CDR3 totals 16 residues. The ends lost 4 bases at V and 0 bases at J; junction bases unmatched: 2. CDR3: CASSYGQGASYNEQFF. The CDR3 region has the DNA TGTGCCAGCAGTTATGGACAGGGGGCCTCCTACAATGAGCAGTTCTTC.

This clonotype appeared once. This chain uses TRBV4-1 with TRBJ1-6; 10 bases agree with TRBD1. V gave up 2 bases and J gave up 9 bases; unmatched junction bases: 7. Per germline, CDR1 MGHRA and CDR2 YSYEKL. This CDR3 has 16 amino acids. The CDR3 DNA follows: TGCGCCAGCAGCCAACTCGGACAGGGGGGCGCTTCACCCCTCCACTTT. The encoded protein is CASSQLGQGGASPLHF.

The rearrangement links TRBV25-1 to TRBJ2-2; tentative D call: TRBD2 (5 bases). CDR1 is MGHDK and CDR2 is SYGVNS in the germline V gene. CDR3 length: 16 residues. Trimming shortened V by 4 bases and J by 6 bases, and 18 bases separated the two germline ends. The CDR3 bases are TGTGCCAGCAGTGTTAGGGCAGGCGGGTTCGCCGGGGAGCTGTTTTTT. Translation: CASSVRAGGFAGELFF.

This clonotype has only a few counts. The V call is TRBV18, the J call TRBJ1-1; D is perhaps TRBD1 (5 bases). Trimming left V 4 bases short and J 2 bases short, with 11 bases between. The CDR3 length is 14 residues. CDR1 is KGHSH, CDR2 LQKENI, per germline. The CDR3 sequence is CASSRGPTNTEAFF. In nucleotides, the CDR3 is TGTGCCAGCTCACGGGGACCAACTAACACTGAAGCTTTCTTT.

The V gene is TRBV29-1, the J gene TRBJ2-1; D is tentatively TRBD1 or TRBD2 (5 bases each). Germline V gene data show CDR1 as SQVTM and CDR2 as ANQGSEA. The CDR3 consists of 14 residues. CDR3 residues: CSSAGPGAYNEQFF. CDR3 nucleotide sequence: TGCAGTTCCGCAGGGCCCGGGGCCTACAATGAGCAGTTCTTC.

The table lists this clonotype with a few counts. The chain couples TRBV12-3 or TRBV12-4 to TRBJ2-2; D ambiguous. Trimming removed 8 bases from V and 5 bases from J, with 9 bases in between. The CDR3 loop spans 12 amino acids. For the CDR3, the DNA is TGTGCCAGCGTCCAAACAACCGGGGAGCTGTTTTTT. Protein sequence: CASVQTTGELFF.

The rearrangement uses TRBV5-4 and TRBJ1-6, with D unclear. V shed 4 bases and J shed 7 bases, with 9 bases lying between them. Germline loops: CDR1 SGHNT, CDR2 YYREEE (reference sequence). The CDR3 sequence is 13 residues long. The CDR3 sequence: CASSVKGNSPLHF. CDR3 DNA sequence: TGTGCCAGCAGCGTAAAGGGCAATTCACCCCTCCACTTT.

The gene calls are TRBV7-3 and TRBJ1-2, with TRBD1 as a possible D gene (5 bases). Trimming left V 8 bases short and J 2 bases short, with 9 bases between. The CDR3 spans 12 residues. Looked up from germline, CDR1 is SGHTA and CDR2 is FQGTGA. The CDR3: CASGEGNYGYTF. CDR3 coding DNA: TGTGCCAGCGGCGAGGGGAACTATGGCTACACCTTC.

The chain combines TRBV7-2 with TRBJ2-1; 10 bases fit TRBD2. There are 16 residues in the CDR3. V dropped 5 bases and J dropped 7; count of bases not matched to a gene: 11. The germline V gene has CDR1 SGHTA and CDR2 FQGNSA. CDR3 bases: TGTGCCAGCAGCCTCGGTATGGGACTAGCGCGGAATGAGCAGTTCTTC. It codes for CASSLGMGLARNEQFF.

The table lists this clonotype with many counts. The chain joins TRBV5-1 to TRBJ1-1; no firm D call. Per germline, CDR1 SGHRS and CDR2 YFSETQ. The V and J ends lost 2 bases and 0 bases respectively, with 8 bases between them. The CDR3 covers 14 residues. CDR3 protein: CASSLYPVNTEAFF. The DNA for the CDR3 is TGCGCCAGCAGCTTATATCCAGTGAACACTGAAGCTTTCTTT. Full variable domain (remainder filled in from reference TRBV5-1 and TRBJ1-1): KAGVTQTPRYLIKTRGQQVTLSCSPISGHRSVSWYQQTPGQGLQFLFEYFSETQRNKGNFPGRFSGRQFSNSRSEMNVSTLELGDSALYLCASSLYPVNTEAFFGQGTRLTVV.

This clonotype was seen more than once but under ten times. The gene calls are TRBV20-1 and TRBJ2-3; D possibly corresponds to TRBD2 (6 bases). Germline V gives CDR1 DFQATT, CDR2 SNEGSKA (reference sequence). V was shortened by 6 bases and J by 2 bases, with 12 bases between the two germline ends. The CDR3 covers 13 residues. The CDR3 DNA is TGCAGTGCCCCCCGGGGGTTCACAGATACGCAGTATTTT. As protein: CSAPRGFTDTQYF.

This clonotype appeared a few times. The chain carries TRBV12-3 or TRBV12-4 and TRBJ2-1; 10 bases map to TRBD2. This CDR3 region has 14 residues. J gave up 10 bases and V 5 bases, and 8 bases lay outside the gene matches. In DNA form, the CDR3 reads TGTGCCAGCAGTCTATCCTCTAGCGGGAGAGAGCAGTTCTTC. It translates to CASSLSSSGREQFF.

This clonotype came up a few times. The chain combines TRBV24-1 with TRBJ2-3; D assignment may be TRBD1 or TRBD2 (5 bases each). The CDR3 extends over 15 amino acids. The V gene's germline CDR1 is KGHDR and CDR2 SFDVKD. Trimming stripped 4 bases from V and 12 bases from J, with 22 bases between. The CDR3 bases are TGTGCCACCAGTGAGCCTTACACAGAGGGGCGGTTACAGTATTTT. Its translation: CATSEPYTEGRLQYF.

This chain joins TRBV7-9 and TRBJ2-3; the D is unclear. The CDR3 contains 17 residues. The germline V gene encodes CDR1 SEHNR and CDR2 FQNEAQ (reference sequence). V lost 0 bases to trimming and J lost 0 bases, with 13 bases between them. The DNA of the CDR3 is TGTGCCAGCAGCTTAGCCGACGGTGGAACCAGCACAGATACGCAGTATTTT. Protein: CASSLADGGTSTDTQYF. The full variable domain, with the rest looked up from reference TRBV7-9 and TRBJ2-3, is DTGVSQNPRHKITKRGQNVTFRCDPISEHNRLYWYRQTLGQGPEFLTYFQNEAQLEKSRLLSDRFSAERPKGSFSTLEIQRTEQGDSAMYLCASSLADGGTSTDTQYFGPGTRLTVL.

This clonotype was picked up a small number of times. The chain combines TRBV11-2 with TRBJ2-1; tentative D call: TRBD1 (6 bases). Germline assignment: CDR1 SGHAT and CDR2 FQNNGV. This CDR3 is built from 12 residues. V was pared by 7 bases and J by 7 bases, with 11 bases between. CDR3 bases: TGTGCCAGCATGGATCAGGGGAATGAGCAGTTCTTC. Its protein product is CASMDQGNEQFF.